Presented here are 29 T cell receptor beta chains from one specimen sequenced in a study of shared clonotypes between healthy human individuals. The naive CD8 fraction comprised CD45RO-negative cells positively selected for CCR7 and excluded terminally differentiated effector memory CD45RA+ cells. Measured with immunoSEQ multiplex PCR; TCRdb has only the in-frame clones, and not every one. Among about 2 million clones listed, approximately 94% were seen once. The sequenced material came from naive CD8+ T cells sorted from blood. The receptors were gathered from a man between 18 and 29 years old in good health.

The V and J genes are TRBV21-1 and TRBJ1-6. TRBV21-1 is reported as a pseudogene. This CDR3 contains 17 residues. The CDR3 DNA sequence: TGTGCCAGCAGAGGACTGCGACTTTACCAAAGGGATTCACCCCTCCACTTT. This translates into CASRGLRLYQRDSPLHF.

As for this clone: Other DNA sequences in the sample encode the same CDR3. The rearrangement joins TRBV4-1 to TRBJ2-1; D is unresolved. Germline V gives CDR1 MGHRA, CDR2 YSYEKL. V was cut by 1 base and J by 9 bases, with 4 bases left in between. This CDR3 has 11 amino acids. The chain's CDR3 is CASSQGVEQFF. Here the CDR3 DNA reads TGCGCCAGCAGCCAAGGTGTTGAGCAGTTCTTC.

The J gene is TRBJ2-3, the V gene TRBV27; 9 bases are a match to TRBD2. V trimming: 5 bases; J trimming: 3 bases; junction bases outside the gene matches: 9. Germline CDR1 is MNHEY and CDR2 is SMNVEV (reference sequence). This CDR3 has 16 amino acids. CDR3 nucleotide sequence: TGTGCCAGCAGTCTCCTGAGCGCGGGGGGGACAGATACGCAGTATTTT. Translated: CASSLLSAGGTDTQYF.

This clone was recorded once. Other DNA sequences in this sample translate to the same CDR3. The chain recombines TRBV7-9 with TRBJ1-4; possibly TRBD1 for D (5 bases). The germline V gene has CDR1 SEHNR and CDR2 FQNEAQ (reference sequence). This CDR3 has 14 residues. V shed 3 bases and J shed 2 bases, with 7 bases lying between them. CDR3: CASSFGGTNEKLFF. The CDR3 DNA follows: TGTGCCAGCAGCTTCGGGGGGACTAATGAAAAACTGTTTTTT.

The CDR3 region is CASTRGTGGQETQYF. In nucleotides, the CDR3 is TGTGCCAGCACTCGAGGGACAGGGGGCCAAGAGACCCAGTACTTC. The chain has TRBV27 and TRBJ2-5; 11 positions match TRBD1. Germline assignment: CDR1 MNHEY and CDR2 SMNVEV (reference sequence). V lost 7 bases, J lost 1 base, and 5 bases stayed unmatched. The CDR3 has 15 amino acids.

The V gene is TRBV6-5, the J gene TRBJ1-4, with D possibly matching TRBD1 (5 bases). Germline V gene data show CDR1 as MNHEY and CDR2 as SVGAGI. The length of the CDR3 is 14 residues. V lost 2 bases and J 5 bases, leaving 9 bases between the germline ends. CDR3: CASSYGAGNEKLFF. The CDR3 nucleotides are TGTGCCAGCAGTTACGGGGCAGGGAATGAAAAACTGTTTTTT.

V and J are TRBV27 and TRBJ1-6, with TRBD1 matching over 8 bases. The CDR3 is made up of 15 amino acids. Per the germline V gene, CDR1 is MNHEY and CDR2 is SMNVEV (reference sequence). J was trimmed by 10 bases and V by 5 bases; bases with no gene match: 10. CDR3: CASSHDRGSDSPLHF. The CDR3 nucleotides read TGTGCCAGCAGTCATGACAGGGGTAGTGACTCACCCCTCCACTTT.

The chain couples TRBV27 to TRBJ2-7, with TRBD1 identical over 7 bases. Germline-derived CDR1 and CDR2 are MNHEY and SMNVEV (reference sequence). V gave up 4 bases and J gave up 2 bases; unmatched junction bases: 2. The CDR3 is 13 residues long. The chain's CDR3 is CASSYGTAYEQYF. DNA for the CDR3: TGTGCCAGCAGTTACGGGACAGCCTACGAGCAGTACTTC.

This clone was counted once. This specimen includes other DNA sequences encoding the same CDR3. The chain has TRBV6-5 and TRBJ2-3; no clear D gene. The CDR3 spans 14 residues. V lost 2 bases, J lost 1 base, and 7 bases lay in between. CDR1 and CDR2 (germline): MNHEY, SVGAGI. The CDR3 is CASSYSEGTDTQYF. The CDR3 bases are TGTGCCAGCAGTTACAGTGAAGGCACAGATACGCAGTATTTT.

The V gene is TRBV28, the J gene TRBJ2-3; possibly TRBD1 for D (5 bases). CDR1 is MDHEN, CDR2 SYDVKM, per germline. The CDR3 length is 17 residues. Trimming left V 6 bases short and J 7 bases short, with 26 bases between. The CDR3 coding sequence is TGTGCCAGCAGCGGGTCGACAGATACTGAACCCCCCTATACGCAGTATTTT. It encodes CASSGSTDTEPPYTQYF. The whole variable domain, filled in from reference TRBV28 and TRBJ2-3, reads DVKVTQSSRYLVKRTGEKVFLECVQDMDHENMFWYRQDPGLGLRLIYFSYDVKMKEKGDIPEGYSVSREKKERFSLILESASTNQTSMYLCASSGSTDTEPPYTQYFGPGTRLTVL.

J is TRBJ2-3 and V is TRBV30, with TRBD1 matching over 7 bases. Unmatched junction bases numbered 6, after V lost 3 bases and J lost 0 bases. From germline, CDR1 is GTSNPN and CDR2 SVGIG (reference sequence). The CDR3 loop spans 15 amino acids. CDR3: CAWSTGTASTDTQYF. The CDR3 DNA sequence: TGTGCCTGGAGCACGGGGACAGCCAGCACAGATACGCAGTATTTT.

The chain has TRBV7-9 and TRBJ2-7, with D tentatively TRBD2 (6 bases). CDR1 is SEHNR and CDR2 is FQNEAQ in the germline V gene (reference sequence). The CDR3 has 18 amino acids. The V end was cut by 1 base, the J end by 3 bases, with 22 bases between. The CDR3 here is CASSLDFGTGGVFYEQYF. CDR3 coding DNA: TGTGCCAGCAGCTTAGATTTTGGCACCGGAGGGGTATTCTACGAGCAGTACTTC.

In regard to this clone: The sample has other DNA sequences that encode this CDR3 too. The rearrangement links TRBV6-5 to TRBJ2-7; 9 bases fit TRBD1. V was clipped by 2 bases and J by 2 bases; unmatched bases: 1. From germline, CDR1 is MNHEY and CDR2 SVGAGI. The CDR3 covers 14 residues. The CDR3 bases are TGTGCCAGCAGTTACGGGACAGGGCCCTACGAGCAGTACTTC. This translates into CASSYGTGPYEQYF.

This chain uses TRBV5-1 with TRBJ2-3, with a tentative D call TRBD2 (8 bases). The V gene's germline CDR1 is SGHRS and CDR2 YFSETQ. The CDR3 covers 15 residues. The V end was cut by 7 bases, the J end by 2 bases, with 17 bases between. The CDR3 region is CASRDSGGITDTQYF. CDR3 nucleotide sequence: TGCGCCAGCCGGGACAGCGGGGGTATCACAGATACGCAGTATTTT.

This chain connects TRBV6-5 to TRBJ1-1; TRBD1 might be the D (5 bases). Between the trimmed V and J ends, which lost 2 bases and 2 bases, there was a span of 9 bases. Germline CDR1 is MNHEY and CDR2 is SVGAGI. The CDR3 extends over 14 amino acids. Here the CDR3 reads CASSYAGTNTEAFF. The CDR3 nucleotides read TGTGCCAGCAGTTACGCCGGGACCAACACTGAAGCTTTCTTT.

This clone was observed once. Additional DNA sequences in this sample encode the identical CDR3. The genes are TRBV27 and TRBJ2-3; the match to TRBD2 covers 8 bases. The trim removed 7 bases at V and 6 bases at J, leaving 6 bases unmatched. Germline V lookup: CDR1 MNHEY, CDR2 SMNVEV (reference sequence). The CDR3 is 13 residues long. In DNA form, the CDR3 reads TGTGCCAGCATGGGACTAGGGGGGGATACGCAGTATTTT. Translating it yields CASMGLGGDTQYF.

This clone appeared once. The DNA of the CDR3 is TGTGCCAGCAGCGGAGTCGGGGGGGGCACTGAAGCTTTCTTT. It is translated as CASSGVGGGTEAFF. The gene calls are TRBV9 and TRBJ1-1; tentative D call: TRBD1 (5 bases). Trimming removed 3 bases from V and 4 bases from J, with 13 bases in between. This CDR3 is built from 14 residues. The germline gives CDR1 SGDLS, CDR2 YYNGEE.

The chain uses TRBV7-9 and TRBJ2-5; tentative D call: TRBD1 (5 bases). CDR1 is SEHNR, CDR2 FQNEAQ, per germline (reference sequence). The CDR3 is 14 amino acids. V was cut by 5 bases and J by 5 bases, with 15 bases left in between. CDR3 DNA: TGTGCCAGCAGCCCATGGCAGGGTTTGGAGACCCAGTACTTC. Encoded protein: CASSPWQGLETQYF.

This rearrangement joins TRBV13 to TRBJ2-7; the match to TRBD1 covers 8 bases. This CDR3 comprises 15 residues. Germline CDR1 and CDR2: PRHDT and FYEKMQ (reference sequence). V lost 5 bases and J lost 2; bases outside the gene matches: 8. The CDR3 DNA follows: TGTGCCAGCAGCCTCAGGGGGCTGACTCCCTACGAGCAGTACTTC. Encoded protein: CASSLRGLTPYEQYF. The whole variable domain, filled in from reference TRBV13 and TRBJ2-7, reads AAGVIQSPRHLIKEKRETATLKCYPIPRHDTVYWYQQGPGQDPQFLISFYEKMQSDKGSIPDRFSAQQFSDYHSELNMSSLELGDSALYFCASSLRGLTPYEQYFGPGTRLTVT.

The chain employs TRBV19 and TRBJ2-1, with 8 bases fitting TRBD1. The CDR3 is 15 residues long. Germline V gene sequence: CDR1 LNHDA, CDR2 SQIVND (reference sequence). V shed 5 bases, J shed 3 bases, and the junction held 6 bases outside the gene matches. The CDR3 spells CASSFGQGLYNEQFF. CDR3 DNA: TGTGCCAGTAGTTTCGGACAGGGCCTCTACAATGAGCAGTTCTTC.

The chain combines TRBV18 with TRBJ2-1; D perhaps matches TRBD2 (6 bases). The CDR3 is made up of 13 amino acids. Trimming cost V 6 bases and J 7 bases, with 13 bases left between them. Per germline, CDR1 KGHSH and CDR2 LQKENI. The DNA of the CDR3 is TGTGCCAGCTCCGGACCTGGAGGGAATGAGCAGTTCTTC. Translating gives CASSGPGGNEQFF.

On this clone: The sample carries other DNA sequences with the same CDR3. The CDR3 DNA is TGTGCCAGCAGCCAGCCGGGACAGGGGTACGAGCAGTACTTC. Amino acids: CASSQPGQGYEQYF. This chain joins TRBV28 and TRBJ2-7, with TRBD1 matching 10 bases. Germline loops: CDR1 MDHEN, CDR2 SYDVKM. CDR3 length: 14 residues. Trimming took 6 bases from V and 4 from J; bases not matched to a gene: 6.

The table lists this clone with a few counts. The V and J genes are TRBV27 and TRBJ2-2; 7 nucleotides match TRBD1. J lost 4 bases, V lost 6 bases, and 5 bases had no gene match. The CDR3 runs 14 residues. Germline assignment: CDR1 MNHEY and CDR2 SMNVEV (reference sequence). CDR3: CASSTGQITGELFF. CDR3 nucleotides: TGTGCCAGCAGCACGGGACAGATCACCGGGGAGCTGTTTTTT.

The J gene is TRBJ2-1, the V gene TRBV4-2; the D gene is possibly TRBD2 (6 bases). Germline V gene sequence: CDR1 LGHNA, CDR2 YNFKEQ. This CDR3 is built from 14 residues. V gave up 5 bases and J gave up 7 bases, with 15 bases separating them. CDR3: CASSLQMAGNEQFF. Here the CDR3 DNA reads TGTGCCAGCAGCTTACAGATGGCGGGGAATGAGCAGTTCTTC.

The rearrangement links TRBV10-1 to TRBJ2-7; 9 nucleotides line up with TRBD2. Per germline, CDR1 WNHNN and CDR2 SYGVQD (reference sequence). The CDR3 consists of 16 residues. J was trimmed by 2 bases and V by 6 bases; bases with no gene match: 11. DNA for the CDR3: TGCGCCAGCAGGACCCCCTCCTTAGCGGGAGCCTACGAGCAGTACTTC. The encoded protein is CASRTPSLAGAYEQYF.

This clone was counted once. The chain uses TRBV11-3 and TRBJ2-1; D gene ambiguous. The V end lost 3 bases, the J end lost 8 bases, and 11 bases lay between the germline ends. Germline V lookup: CDR1 SGHNT, CDR2 YENEEA. The CDR3 contains 13 residues. The CDR3 DNA is TGTGCCAGCAGCTTTGCTGGCGGAGATGAGCAGTTCTTC. Its translation is CASSFAGGDEQFF.

The chain links TRBV6-5 to TRBJ1-1, with D perhaps TRBD1 (6 bases). V was pared by 5 bases and J by 11 bases, with 18 bases between. The CDR3 spans 13 residues. Per germline, CDR1 MNHEY and CDR2 SVGAGI. CDR3 in amino acids: CASSPPQGLFAFF. DNA for the CDR3: TGTGCCAGCAGTCCTCCCCAGGGGCTCTTTGCTTTCTTT.

This chain uses TRBV7-2 with TRBJ2-3; the match to TRBD2 covers 10 bases. Looked up from germline, CDR1 is SGHTA and CDR2 is FQGNSA. This CDR3 has 15 residues. V gave up 3 bases and J gave up 2 bases; unmatched junction bases: 2. The CDR3 nucleotides are TGTGCCAGCAGCTTTACTAGCGGGGTCACAGATACGCAGTATTTT. Amino acids: CASSFTSGVTDTQYF. The entire variable domain, with the rest obtained from reference TRBV7-2 and TRBJ2-3, is as follows: GAGVSQSPSNKVTEKGKDVELRCDPISGHTALYWYRQSLGQGLEFLIYFQGNSAPDKSGLPSDRFSAERTGGSVSTLTIQRTQQEDSAVYLCASSFTSGVTDTQYFGPGTRLTVL.

Points on this clone: This sample also contains other DNA sequences that code for the same CDR3. The chain couples TRBV6-5 to TRBJ2-3; no clear D gene. Trimming stripped 0 bases from V and 4 bases from J, with 5 bases between. The CDR3 runs to 13 residues. Germline V gene lookup returns CDR1 MNHEY and CDR2 SVGAGI. The CDR3 loop is CASSYSISDTQYF. As DNA, the CDR3 is TGTGCCAGCAGTTACTCGATATCAGATACGCAGTATTTT.